This T cell receptor beta chain appears in the sequencing data of a study of identical twins. This clonotype was recorded a few times. Trimming shortened V by 4 bases and J by 2 bases, and 17 bases separated the two germline ends. CDR3 length equals 16 residues. Germline V lookup: CDR1 SGHTA, CDR2 FQGNSA. TCRdb redid the calling of the 5' RACE reads with MiXCR, one entry per CDR3 protein. The sample consists of 450,000 to 650,000 distinct CDR3 sequences, just under 10% of them appearing once. These records were also assigned to another study, of yellow fever vaccine responses in identical twins.

This TCR derives from a woman aged 18-29 years in good health. Input material: PBMCs. The chain combines TRBV7-2 with TRBJ2-5; D may match TRBD1 or TRBD2 (6 bases each). This CDR3 is CASSSDGGRGQETQYF. The CDR3, as DNA: TGTGCCAGCAGCTCAGATGGGGGGCGCGGGCAAGAGACCCAGTACTTC.